One and the same sample provided the 15 T cell receptor beta chains below, sequenced in a study of cytomegalovirus exposure and HLA in healthy donors (dated by TCRdb to 2016 to 2017). Library preparation employed the immunoSEQ multiplex PCR assay. The multiplex PCR relied on a mix of 60 forward primers for TCR Vbeta segments and 13 reverse primers for TCR Jbeta segments. TCRdb provides this immuneACCESS table in a form limited to in-frame rearrangements. Some clones are lacking; in checked studies, under half of them reflect an unresolved V gene, and why the rest are absent is not known. Here the sample has hundreds of thousands of clones; almost 70% occur a single time. The ten largest clones represent about 2.8% of the sample. Sequencing input: PBMCs. Source of these receptors: a man in his forties in good health and CMV-seropositive.

The V and J genes are TRBV10-2 and TRBJ2-2; 9 nucleotides match TRBD1. The CDR3 is 16 amino acids. The V and J ends lost 0 bases and 9 bases, in that order; junction bases with no gene match: 8. Germline CDR1 reads WSHSY; CDR2 reads SAAADI. The CDR3 sequence is CASSESGDRAWRELFF. DNA for the CDR3: TGCGCCAGCAGTGAGTCGGGGGACAGGGCCTGGAGGGAGCTGTTTTTT.

The rearrangement uses TRBV5-6 and TRBJ1-4, with D possibly TRBD1 on 5 matching bases. The V end was cut by 5 bases, the J end by 8 bases, with 13 bases between. This CDR3 is built from 13 residues. Germline V gives CDR1 SGHDT, CDR2 YYEEEE. The CDR3 sequence is CASSSGRGEKLFF. CDR3 coding DNA: TGTGCCAGCAGTTCAGGAAGGGGAGAAAAACTGTTTTTT.

The chain uses TRBV7-9 and TRBJ1-3, with a weak D call TRBD1 (6 bases). Per germline, CDR1 SEHNR and CDR2 FQNEAQ (reference sequence). V lost 5 bases and J 1 base, leaving 9 bases between the germline ends. CDR3 length: 14 amino acids. For the CDR3, the DNA is TGTGCCAGCAGCCAAGGGACATCTGGAAACACCATATATTTT. It is translated as CASSQGTSGNTIYF.

V is TRBV11-2 and J is TRBJ2-1, with TRBD2 identical over 13 bases. This CDR3 is 18 amino acids long. Germline trimming cut 4 bases from V and 4 bases from J; bases unmatched to any gene: 10. The germline CDR1 and CDR2 sequences are SGHAT and FQNNGV. The CDR3 sequence: CASSSLRETSGGYNEQFF. The CDR3 bases are TGTGCCAGCAGCTCCCTTAGGGAGACTAGCGGGGGGTACAATGAGCAGTTCTTC.

The rearrangement uses TRBV27 and TRBJ1-2; perhaps TRBD1 as D (5 bases). This CDR3 is built from 13 residues. V was shortened by 5 bases and J by 4 bases, with 11 bases between the two germline ends. Germline CDR1 and CDR2: MNHEY and SMNVEV (reference sequence). This CDR3 is CASSPGGGYGYTF. CDR3 sequence (DNA): TGTGCCAGCAGTCCCGGGGGAGGCTATGGCTACACCTTC.

The chain joins TRBV7-9 to TRBJ1-1; TRBD1 matches 8 bases. Germline lookup yields CDR1 SEHNR and CDR2 FQNEAQ (reference sequence). The CDR3 spans 14 residues. V dropped 5 bases and J dropped 5; count of bases not matched to a gene: 7. As DNA, the CDR3 is TGTGCCAGCAGCACCTACAGGGGGAGAACTGAAGCTTTCTTT. This translates into CASSTYRGRTEAFF.

The chain couples TRBV4-3 to TRBJ2-1; tentatively, D is TRBD2 (6 bases). The CDR3 sequence is 17 residues long. V lost 0 bases, J lost 8 bases, and 20 bases lay in between. Germline-derived CDR1 and CDR2 are LGHNA and YSLEER. The CDR3 protein is CASSQDLGAGSLDEQFF. The CDR3 region has the DNA TGCGCCAGCAGCCAAGATCTTGGGGCGGGGAGCCTAGATGAGCAGTTCTTC.

This rearrangement joins TRBV18 to TRBJ1-1, with TRBD1 matching over 8 bases. Germline V CDR1 and CDR2: KGHSH, LQKENI. The junction had 7 bases not matched to a gene; V was cut back by 6 bases and J by 4 bases. CDR3 length: 14 residues. The CDR3: CASSPGGGGTEAFF. The CDR3 nucleotides are TGTGCCAGCTCGCCAGGGGGCGGGGGCACTGAAGCTTTCTTT.

V gene TRBV27 combines with J gene TRBJ1-4; D gene uncertain. V was cut by 0 bases and J by 0 bases, with 11 bases left in between. Germline lookup yields CDR1 MNHEY and CDR2 SMNVEV (reference sequence). This CDR3 region has 17 residues. DNA for the CDR3: TGTGCCAGCAGTTTATCGCTGACTACCGCAACTAATGAAAAACTGTTTTTT. It encodes CASSLSLTTATNEKLFF.

The chain links TRBV7-2 to TRBJ2-3, with TRBD2 matching over 8 bases. CDR3 length: 14 amino acids. Germline V gene lookup returns CDR1 SGHTA and CDR2 FQGNSA. V trimming: 7 bases; J trimming: 5 bases; junction bases outside the gene matches: 8. Here the CDR3 DNA reads TGTGCCAGCAACCGGGGGGGGCCCATAGATACGCAGTATTTT. Protein product: CASNRGGPIDTQYF.

This clone was seen only once. The J gene is TRBJ2-7, the V gene TRBV6-1; D uncertain. Trimming left V 2 bases short and J 0 bases short, with 5 bases between. Germline CDR1 MNHNS, CDR2 SASEGT. This CDR3 comprises 13 residues. The CDR3 DNA is TGTGCCAGCAGTGAACTATACTCCTACGAGCAGTACTTC. Its protein is CASSELYSYEQYF.

This clone was counted between two and nine times. The V call is TRBV7-9, the J call TRBJ2-7; TRBD2 might be the D (5 bases). Trimming left V 6 bases short and J 1 base short, with 10 bases between. The CDR3 has 13 residues. CDR1 SEHNR and CDR2 FQNEAQ come from the germline V gene (reference sequence). CDR3 in amino acids: CASRIEGSYEQYF. The DNA of the CDR3 is TGTGCCAGCAGGATAGAGGGTTCCTACGAGCAGTACTTC. The full variable domain, its missing parts supplied by reference TRBV7-9 and TRBJ2-7, is DTGVSQNPRHKITKRGQNVTFRCDPISEHNRLYWYRQTLGQGPEFLTYFQNEAQLEKSRLLSDRFSAERPKGSFSTLEIQRTEQGDSAMYLCASRIEGSYEQYFGPGTRLTVT.

This sequence joins TRBV4-2 and TRBJ2-7; the D is unclear. V dropped 1 base and J dropped 0 bases, with 13 bases sitting between them. Germline CDR1 LGHNA, CDR2 YNFKEQ. The CDR3 length is 16 residues. In DNA, the CDR3 is TGTGCCAGCAGCCAAGGGTATGGTAGCCCCTCCTACGAGCAGTACTTC. This encodes CASSQGYGSPSYEQYF.

The V and J genes are TRBV2 and TRBJ2-7; D is uncertain. CDR3 size: 11 residues. V gave up 6 bases and J gave up 2 bases, with 5 bases separating them. Germline CDR1 SNHLY, CDR2 FYNNEI. The DNA for the CDR3 is TGTGCCAGCAGCCTAACCTACGAGCAGTACTTC. Protein sequence: CASSLTYEQYF. Together with reference TRBV2 and TRBJ2-7, the CDR3 gives the full variable domain: EPEVTQTPSHQVTQMGQEVILRCVPISNHLYFYWYRQILGQKVEFLVSFYNNEISEKSEIFDDQFSVERPDGSNFTLKIRSTKLEDSAMYFCASSLTYEQYFGPGTRLTVT.

V and J are TRBV14 and TRBJ1-3; TRBD1 matches 10 bases. Unmatched junction bases numbered 4, after V lost 4 bases and J lost 4 bases. CDR3 length: 15 amino acids. Per the germline V gene, CDR1 is SGHDN and CDR2 is FVKESK. DNA of the CDR3: TGTGCCAGCAGCCTGGGACAGGGGATCGGAAACACCATATATTTT. Translation gives CASSLGQGIGNTIYF.